These T cell receptor beta chains were read from a single sample in a study of CD8 T cells in Susac syndrome. TCRdb independently ran MiXCR on the immunoSEQ multiplex PCR reads; one entry per CDR3 protein. Altogether 120,000 or so distinct CDR3 sequences are present, about 93% being singletons, with the ten largest covering approximately 0.2%. Sequences were obtained from CD8+ T cells from PBMCs. The receptors were gathered from a human donor with Susac syndrome. CDR3s include the opening cysteine and the closing phenylalanine or tryptophan. The D gene is left open where the match is weak. Rows give clone size only sometimes, using once, few, many, or a class for an expanded clone.

v_call	j_call	clone_size	d_call	cdr3_nt	cdr3_aa
TRBV18	TRBJ1-5	-	-	TGTGCCAGCTCACCAATAAGGGACGGTAATCAGCCCCAGCATTTT	CASSPIRDGNQPQHF
TRBV7-2	TRBJ2-7	-	TRBD1	TGTGCCAGCAGCCCCGGACAGGTTTACGGGAACGAGCAGTACTTC	CASSPGQVYGNEQYF
TRBV2	TRBJ1-5	-	-	TGTGCCAGCAGGGACGGCAGCCTCAGGGACAGCAATCAGCCCCAGCATTTT	CASRDGSLRDSNQPQHF
TRBV11-2	TRBJ2-2	-	-	TGTGCCAGCAGCTTAGGTCGCAGGGCCGCCGTGGACACCGGGGAGCTGTTTTTT	CASSLGRRAAVDTGELFF
TRBV5-6	TRBJ1-1	-	TRBD1	TGTGCCAGCAGCCGAGACCCCGGGACAGTACTCGGGGAGACTGAAGCTTTCTTT	CASSRDPGTVLGETEAFF
TRBV12-3/TRBV12-4	TRBJ2-2	-	-	TGTGCCAGCGGGGCGATACCTGTCACCGGGGAGCTGTTTTTT	CASGAIPVTGELFF
TRBV15	TRBJ2-3	few	TRBD2	TGTGCCACCAGCGGGGGACTAGCGGGAGGATACAGCACAGATACGCAGTATTTT	CATSGGLAGGYSTDTQYF
TRBV7-8	TRBJ1-5	-	-	TGTGCCAGCAGCTCCCAGGACGGGAACTATCAGCCCCAGCATTTT	CASSSQDGNYQPQHF
TRBV12-3/TRBV12-4	TRBJ2-7	-	-	TGTGCCAGCAGTTCCCTGGGGGTAAGCTCCTACGAGCAGTACTTC	CASSSLGVSSYEQYF
TRBV9	TRBJ2-3	once	-	TGTGCCAGCAGCGTAGACCCGGGCCTCCCGGCAGATACGCAGTATTTT	CASSVDPGLPADTQYF
TRBV6-5	TRBJ1-1	-	-	TGTGCCAGCAGTGCAAGACTCATGAACACTGAAGCTTTCTTT	CASSARLMNTEAFF
TRBV9	TRBJ2-5	-	-	TGTGCCAGCAGCACGTCGGGGGCCCTACAAGAGACCCAGTACTTC	CASSTSGALQETQYF
TRBV5-6	TRBJ2-7	once	-	TGTGCCAGCAGCTACTCGGGCAGTACCTACGAGCAGTACTTC	CASSYSGSTYEQYF
TRBV4-1	TRBJ2-1	-	TRBD2	TGCGCCAGCAGCACGCGAGCGGGGGGACCCAACAATGAGCAGTTCTTC	CASSTRAGGPNNEQFF
TRBV6-4	TRBJ2-1	-	TRBD2	TGTGCCAGCACCAAACTAGCGGGAGGGCACGATGAGCAGTTCTTC	CASTKLAGGHDEQFF
TRBV14	TRBJ2-7	-	-	TGTGCCAGCAGCCTCACCGGGACGGTGTCGTACTTC	CASSLTGTVSYF
TRBV5-1	TRBJ2-3	-	TRBD2	TGCGCCAGCAGTGTTCTAGCGGGAGATCTCGAAGGCACAGATACGCAGTATTTT	CASSVLAGDLEGTDTQYF